Presented here are 28 T cell receptor beta chains from one specimen sequenced in a study of control samples from healthy donors and cancer patients (TCRdb year 2020). Libraries were made using the immunoSEQ multiplex PCR assay. The source is immuneACCESS, and TCRdb retained only in-frame sequences with V and J called. Part of the clones is not carried over; for the studies checked, unresolved V genes explain less than half of this, and the remainder is unexplained. Across this sample there are fewer than 200,000 clones, with around 94% seen only once. Clones ranked in the top ten supply 12% to 15% of the sample. Input material: PBMCs. The receptor source for this set is a man in his fifties or sixties with colorectal cancer.

The chain couples TRBV6-2 or TRBV6-3 to TRBJ2-4; the D gene is possibly TRBD2 (6 bases). V was pared by 5 bases and J by 0 bases, with 14 bases between. The CDR3 loop spans 16 amino acids. Germline CDR1 and CDR2: MNHEY and SVGEGT. The CDR3 loop reads CASSGALSGAKNIQYF. The DNA for the CDR3 is TGTGCCAGCAGTGGTGCTCTTAGCGGAGCCAAAAACATTCAGTACTTC.

This chain links TRBV10-3 with TRBJ1-5; 9 nucleotides agree with TRBD1. Per the germline V gene, CDR1 is ENHRY and CDR2 is SYGVKD. The CDR3 is 14 amino acids. With V trimmed by 4 bases and J by 7 bases, 5 bases remained unmatched. The CDR3 is CAISVGTGRQPQHF. Here the CDR3 DNA reads TGTGCCATCAGTGTGGGGACAGGGAGGCAGCCCCAGCATTTT.

J is TRBJ1-1 and V is TRBV12-3 or TRBV12-4; 7 bases line up with TRBD1. V dropped 6 bases and J dropped 2; count of bases not matched to a gene: 3. CDR3 length: 13 amino acids. DNA for the CDR3: TGTGCCAGCAGGACAGGGTTCAACACTGAAGCTTTCTTT. Translation: CASRTGFNTEAFF.

Regarding this clone: Its ends do not fully match the called genes, so a read error is possible. The chain employs TRBV30 and TRBJ1-1, with 9 bases fitting TRBD1. Germline CDR1 and CDR2: GTSNPN and SVGIG (reference sequence). There are 12 residues in the CDR3. CDR3 region: CAWGGTGTVAFF. CDR3 coding DNA: TGTGCCTGGGGGGGGACAGGGACTGTAGCTTTCTTT.

The CDR3 is CASSLSQGVREKLFF. In DNA, the CDR3 is TGTGCCAGCAGCTTAAGTCAGGGGGTAAGGGAAAAACTGTTTTTT. The chain carries TRBV7-9 and TRBJ1-4, with 7 bases that match TRBD1. Germline V gene lookup returns CDR1 SEHNR and CDR2 FQNEAQ (reference sequence). J was trimmed by 8 bases and V by 2 bases; bases with no gene match: 8. The CDR3 runs 15 residues. Full variable domain (missing parts from reference TRBV7-9 and TRBJ1-4): DTGVSQNPRHKITKRGQNVTFRCDPISEHNRLYWYRQTLGQGPEFLTYFQNEAQLEKSRLLSDRFSAERPKGSFSTLEIQRTEQGDSAMYLCASSLSQGVREKLFFGSGTQLSVL.

This chain links TRBV6-5 with TRBJ1-2, with 10 bases lining up with TRBD1. The CDR3 has 15 amino acids. The germline V gene has CDR1 MNHEY and CDR2 SVGAGI. After removal of 5 bases from V and 8 bases from J, the junction contained 11 bases not matched to a gene. The CDR3 nucleotides are TGTGCCAGCAGTCCCGGGACAGGGGCCCTGGGCGGCTACACCTTC. Protein: CASSPGTGALGGYTF.

Comment on this clone: Other DNA variants within this sample encode the same CDR3. The V call is TRBV5-1, the J call TRBJ1-5; 8 bases map to TRBD1. This CDR3 is built from 15 residues. Germline V lookup: CDR1 SGHRS, CDR2 YFSETQ. Losses at the gene ends were 5 bases for V and 2 bases for J; bases not matched to a gene: 6. The CDR3 region is CASSPGTGGNQPQHF. As DNA, the CDR3 is TGCGCCAGCAGTCCCGGGACAGGTGGCAATCAGCCCCAGCATTTT.

The chain recombines TRBV7-2 with TRBJ2-3; TRBD2 agrees at 10 bases. Germline CDR1 is SGHTA and CDR2 is FQGNSA. The ends lost 3 bases at V and 4 bases at J; junction bases unmatched: 4. This CDR3 is 15 amino acids long. DNA of the CDR3: TGTGCCAGCAGCTTGAACAGCGGGGGGGCAGATACGCAGTATTTT. Translated, it gives CASSLNSGGADTQYF.

In DNA form, the CDR3 reads TGCGCCAGCAGCTTCTCACCGGGACAGGGGCTTGTCACAGATACGCAGTATTTT. This sequence encodes CASSFSPGQGLVTDTQYF. V and J are TRBV5-1 and TRBJ2-3, with 10 bases fitting TRBD1. The CDR3 extends over 18 amino acids. Germline-derived CDR1 and CDR2 are SGHRS and YFSETQ. With V trimmed by 2 bases and J by 2 bases, 11 bases remained unmatched.

The chain joins TRBV27 to TRBJ1-5; possible D gene TRBD1, 5 bases. Germline V CDR1 and CDR2: MNHEY, SMNVEV (reference sequence). V dropped 7 bases and J dropped 0 bases, with 16 bases sitting between them. The CDR3 extends over 16 amino acids. CDR3 loop: CASTAIRVNSNQPQHF. The CDR3, as DNA: TGTGCCAGCACCGCGATCAGGGTCAATAGCAATCAGCCCCAGCATTTT.

The V and J genes are TRBV5-8 and TRBJ1-4; D call uncertain. Between the trimmed V and J ends, which lost 0 bases and 6 bases, there was a span of 12 bases. This CDR3 is 15 amino acids long. Per the germline V gene, CDR1 is SGHTS and CDR2 is YDEGEE. The CDR3 DNA reads as TGTGCCAGCAGCTTGGGGCGGAGACGGGATGAAAAACTGTTTTTT. This codes for CASSLGRRRDEKLFF.

The rearrangement uses TRBV13 and TRBJ1-4; D may be TRBD1 (6 bases). Deletions cut 10 bases from V and 4 bases from J, with 13 bases between. The CDR3 is 13 amino acids. Germline CDR1 PRHDT, CDR2 FYEKMQ (reference sequence). CDR3 sequence: CATTGNGNEKLFF. The CDR3 coding sequence is TGTGCCACCACAGGGAACGGTAATGAAAAACTGTTTTTT.

This clone occurred a few times. V and J are TRBV2 and TRBJ2-3, with 9 bases identical to TRBD1. Per germline, CDR1 SNHLY and CDR2 FYNNEI. The CDR3 consists of 14 residues. Unmatched junction bases numbered 2, after V lost 4 bases and J lost 3 bases. In nucleotides, the CDR3 is TGTGCCAGCAGTGGACAGGGGGTAACAGATACGCAGTATTTT. Translation: CASSGQGVTDTQYF.

V gene TRBV27 combines with J gene TRBJ2-3, with D unclear. The CDR3 is 13 amino acids. V was shortened by 1 base and J by 1 base, with 3 bases between the two germline ends. In germline, CDR1 is MNHEY, CDR2 SMNVEV (reference sequence). The chain's CDR3 is CASSLLGTDTQYF. CDR3 in DNA: TGTGCCAGCAGTTTATTGGGCACAGATACGCAGTATTTT.

The CDR3 loop is CASTGALRGTDNSPLHF. CDR3 nucleotides: TGTGCCAGCACTGGAGCTTTGAGAGGGACGGATAATTCACCCCTCCACTTT. The V call is TRBV6-1, the J call TRBJ1-6; a weak D match, TRBD1 (5 bases). Between the trimmed V and J ends, which lost 7 bases and 5 bases, there was a span of 21 bases. This CDR3 region has 17 residues. Germline CDR1 and CDR2: MNHNS and SASEGT.

V gene TRBV11-2 combines with J gene TRBJ2-1; 10 bases align to TRBD2. Unmatched junction bases numbered 4, after V lost 3 bases and J lost 5 bases. The CDR3 is made up of 15 amino acids. CDR1 SGHAT and CDR2 FQNNGV come from the germline V gene. The CDR3 DNA follows: TGTGCCAGCAGCTTTGGTCTAGCGGGGGACAATGAGCAGTTCTTC. Translated, it gives CASSFGLAGDNEQFF.

The rearrangement joins TRBV11-2 to TRBJ1-1; no firm D call. Germline V lookup: CDR1 SGHAT, CDR2 FQNNGV. The V end was cut by 0 bases, the J end by 9 bases, with 8 bases between. CDR3 size: 12 residues. In nucleotides, the CDR3 is TGTGCCAGCAGCTTAGACGTGCCCCAAGCTTTCTTT. Translated, it gives CASSLDVPQAFF. The variable domain in full, with the rest retrieved from reference TRBV11-2 and TRBJ1-1, is EAGVAQSPRYKIIEKRQSVAFWCNPISGHATLYWYQQILGQGPKLLIQFQNNGVVDDSQLPKDRFSAERLKGVDSTLKIQPAKLEDSAVYLCASSLDVPQAFFGQGTRLTVV.

The chain links TRBV11-2 to TRBJ2-5; D is uncertain. The CDR3 has 15 amino acids. V was shortened by 5 bases and J by 5 bases, with 18 bases between the two germline ends. Looked up from germline, CDR1 is SGHAT and CDR2 is FQNNGV. In DNA form, the CDR3 reads TGTGCCAGCAGCAGCGACATTGCGGAAGATGAGACCCAGTACTTC. It codes for CASSSDIAEDETQYF. Full variable domain (missing parts from reference TRBV11-2 and TRBJ2-5): EAGVAQSPRYKIIEKRQSVAFWCNPISGHATLYWYQQILGQGPKLLIQFQNNGVVDDSQLPKDRFSAERLKGVDSTLKIQPAKLEDSAVYLCASSSDIAEDETQYFGPGTRLLVL.

This clone occurred once. The chain recombines TRBV19 with TRBJ2-7, with D unresolved. Germline V CDR1 and CDR2: LNHDA, SQIVND (reference sequence). V lost 3 bases to trimming and J lost 3 bases, with 9 bases between them. The CDR3 sequence is 13 residues long. In DNA, the CDR3 is TGTGCCAGTAGTATTGGGCCTGACTACGAGCAGTACTTC. Translated: CASSIGPDYEQYF.

V and J are TRBV3-1 (or the pseudogene TRBV3-2) and TRBJ1-1, with D unresolved. The CDR3 is 13 residues long. Between the trimmed V and J ends, which lost 2 bases and 5 bases, there was a span of 9 bases. CDR1 LGHDT and CDR2 YNNKEL come from the germline V gene (reference sequence). The CDR3 spells CASSQREATEAFF. CDR3 sequence (DNA): TGTGCCAGCAGCCAAAGGGAGGCAACTGAAGCTTTCTTT.

J is TRBJ2-5 and V is TRBV19, with TRBD1 identical over 9 bases. Per the germline V gene, CDR1 is LNHDA and CDR2 is SQIVND (reference sequence). This CDR3 is built from 15 residues. V was pared by 5 bases and J by 0 bases, with 4 bases of the junction left unmatched. The CDR3 region is CASSRTGDNQETQYF. CDR3 DNA sequence: TGTGCCAGTAGTCGGACAGGGGACAACCAAGAGACCCAGTACTTC.

The count of this clone is one. The rearrangement links TRBV5-1 to TRBJ2-6; the match to TRBD1 covers 7 bases. There are 17 residues in the CDR3. CDR1 and CDR2 (germline): SGHRS, YFSETQ. V trimming: 3 bases; J trimming: 0 bases; junction bases outside the gene matches: 6. In DNA form, the CDR3 reads TGCGCCAGCAGCTCCCCGGGACAGCTCTCTGGGGCCAACGTCCTGACTTTC. This translates into CASSSPGQLSGANVLTF.

This chain uses TRBV10-3 with TRBJ2-3; D possibly corresponds to TRBD1 (5 bases). Germline V CDR1 and CDR2: ENHRY, SYGVKD. The V gene lost 7 bases and the J gene lost 3 bases, with 20 bases spanning the gap. CDR3 length: 16 residues. CDR3 amino acids: CAIKEGLQGLTDTQYF. As DNA, the CDR3 is TGTGCCATCAAGGAAGGCTTGCAGGGTTTGACAGATACGCAGTATTTT.

V and J are TRBV5-6 and TRBJ2-1, with D possibly being TRBD1 (6 bases). Germline loops: CDR1 SGHDT, CDR2 YYEEEE. V shed 2 bases and J shed 2 bases, with 14 bases lying between them. CDR3 size: 16 residues. CDR3 loop: CASSFGQGSPYNEQFF. The CDR3 nucleotides read TGTGCCAGCAGCTTTGGGCAGGGGAGCCCCTACAATGAGCAGTTCTTC.

The chain combines TRBV30 with TRBJ2-3; the D call may be TRBD1 or TRBD2 (5 bases each). The CDR3 totals 17 residues. The germline CDR1 and CDR2 sequences are GTSNPN and SVGIG (reference sequence). V was clipped by 0 bases and J by 5 bases, with 21 bases between them. The CDR3, as DNA: TGTGCCTGGAGTGTAAGGGTAGGACTTCCGCAGGGAGATACGCAGTATTTT. This codes for CAWSVRVGLPQGDTQYF.

As regards this clone: The sample holds other DNA sequences that translate to the same CDR3. V is TRBV2 and J is TRBJ2-5, with D possibly being TRBD1 (5 bases). CDR1 and CDR2 (germline): SNHLY, FYNNEI. Trimming removed 7 bases at V and 2 bases at J, with 14 bases between. This CDR3 is built from 14 residues. The DNA for the CDR3 is TGTGCCAGCAACAAAGGGGCACTTCAAGAGACCCAGTACTTC. It encodes CASNKGALQETQYF.

As for this clone: Other DNA sequences in this sample translate to the same CDR3. The chain joins TRBV12-3 or TRBV12-4 to TRBJ1-1; D call uncertain. V was pared by 1 base and J by 1 base, with 4 bases between. The CDR3 sequence is 13 residues long. CDR3 DNA sequence: TGTGCCAGCAGTTTAGGTGGGAACACTGAAGCTTTCTTT. It yields the protein CASSLGGNTEAFF.

This chain connects TRBV5-4 to TRBJ2-5; D perhaps matches TRBD2 (5 bases). Trimming stripped 4 bases from V and 0 bases from J, with 7 bases between. This CDR3 spans 13 amino acids. The germline CDR1 and CDR2 sequences are SGHNT and YYREEE (reference sequence). For the CDR3, the DNA is TGTGCCAGCAGCCACGGGGACCAAGAGACCCAGTACTTC. Amino acid sequence: CASSHGDQETQYF. Together with reference TRBV5-4 and TRBJ2-5, the CDR3 gives the full variable domain: ETGVTQSPTHLIKTRGQQVTLRCSSQSGHNTVSWYQQALGQGPQFIFQYYREEENGRGNFPPRFSGLQFPNYSSELNVNALELDDSALYLCASSHGDQETQYFGPGTRLLVL.